This T cell receptor beta chain comes out of a study of cytomegalovirus exposure and HLA in healthy donors. Study-wide results and caveats: In vitro work confirmed that a few CMV-associated chains recognize CMV antigens. In all likelihood, a cluster of highly shared sequence variants was a sequencing artifact.

Donors sampled were nominally healthy, though unrecorded immune exposures were likely. PCR used 60 Vbeta primers and 13 Jbeta primers. Only in-frame clones appear in the TCRdb table, and some are missing; sequencing was by immunoSEQ multiplex PCR. The sample yields about 150,000 clones, approximately 72% seen once. In this sample, this clone turned up once. The antigen remains unidentified. V shed 2 bases and J shed 4 bases, with 15 bases lying between them. Germline values: CDR1 LNHDA, CDR2 SQIVND (reference sequence). The CDR3 sequence is 16 residues long. The receptor comes from a middle-aged man in good health and CMV-seronegative. The sequenced sample was PBMCs. This sequence joins TRBV19 and TRBJ2-1; the D gene is possibly TRBD1 (6 bases). CDR3 coding DNA: TGTGCCAGTAGTATAATTCATGGACAGAGTTACAATGAGCAGTTCTTC. Its translation is CASSIIHGQSYNEQFF.